The rows below give T cell receptor beta chains drawn from one sample of a study of T cell repertoires in cytomegalovirus infection. TCRdb passed the reads through MiXCR, listing each CDR3 protein once. The sample yields approximately 320,000 distinct CDR3 sequences, more than 8% seen once. Input material: PBMCs. Receptors originate from a human donor in good health (CMV status not recorded). Some clones in this sample may be carry-over from other donors' samples. Each CDR3 is given with its conserved first and last residue. Fields, in order: V gene, J gene, clone size, D gene, CDR3 protein, CDR3 DNA. D genes are given only for firm matches. Clone size, where shown, is once, few, many, or a class for clones that have expanded.

TRBV7-2,TRBJ2-1,many,TRBD1,CASSLGTGYNEQFF,TGTGCCAGTAGTTTAGGGACAGGGTACAATGAGCAGTTCTTC
TRBV6-2/TRBV6-3,TRBJ2-7,few,TRBD2,CASSYGRGSRHEQYF,TGTGCCAGCAGTTACGGTCGCGGGAGCCGCCACGAGCAGTACTTC
TRBV28,TRBJ1-2,.,TRBD1,CASNRAGGDRGYTF,TGTGCCAGCAACCGGGCAGGGGGGGATCGTGGCTACACCTTC
TRBV12-3/TRBV12-4,TRBJ1-1,many,.,CASSARTGTEAFF,TGTGCCAGCAGTGCCAGGACTGGGACTGAAGCTTTCTTT
TRBV15,TRBJ2-2,few,.,CATSRESGDTGELFF,TGTGCCACCAGCAGAGAGTCGGGGGACACCGGGGAGCTGTTTTTT
TRBV4-1,TRBJ1-1,.,TRBD1,CASSQDRGLNTEAFF,TGCGCCAGCAGCCAAGATAGGGGGCTGAACACTGAAGCTTTCTTT
TRBV7-2,TRBJ2-4,many,.,CASRETGSKNIQYF,TGTGCCAGCAGGGAAACAGGGTCCAAAAACATTCAGTACTTC
TRBV20-1,TRBJ1-2,few,TRBD1,CSARGDREDYGYTF,TGCAGTGCTAGGGGGGACAGGGAGGACTATGGCTACACCTTC
TRBV13,TRBJ2-3,.,TRBD2,CASSPGLALTDTQYF,TGTGCCAGCAGCCCAGGACTAGCGCTCACAGATACGCAGTATTTT
TRBV6-1,TRBJ2-1,many,TRBD2,CASSSSFGTSASYNEQFF,TGTGCCAGCAGTTCCTCCTTCGGGACTAGCGCCTCCTACAATGAGCAGTTCTTC
TRBV7-2,TRBJ1-5,.,.,CATAEGRHQPQHF,TGTGCCACGGCGGAGGGGAGGCATCAGCCCCAGCATTTT
TRBV23-1,TRBJ2-1,.,.,CASTFSGLRRGLANPGYNEQFF,TGCGCCAGCACGTTTTCGGGTTTACGCAGAGGGCTAGCGAATCCGGGATACAATGAGCAGTTCTTC
TRBV28,TRBJ1-1,few,TRBD1,CASSLGDRAILNTEAFF,TGTGCCAGCAGTTTAGGCGACAGGGCAATTCTGAACACTGAAGCTTTCTTT
TRBV6-1,TRBJ2-2,.,.,CASREGRRIGELFF,TGTGCCAGCAGGGAGGGTCGGAGGATCGGGGAGCTGTTTTTT
TRBV7-2,TRBJ2-1,many,TRBD2,CASSLVGEGLDEQFF,TGTGCCAGCAGCTTAGTCGGGGAGGGGCTGGATGAGCAGTTCTTC
TRBV12-3/TRBV12-4,TRBJ2-4,.,TRBD1,CASSPGGGVGTGLAKNIQYF,TGTGCCAGCTCCCCTGGTGGCGGGGTTGGGACAGGGTTAGCCAAAAACATTCAGTACTTC
TRBV7-8,TRBJ1-1,.,TRBD1,CASTPGGANTEAFF,TGTGCCAGCACCCCAGGGGGAGCGAACACTGAAGCTTTCTTT
TRBV29-1,TRBJ2-1,many,TRBD2,CSVEIAGGRSGEQFF,TGCAGCGTTGAAATCGCGGGAGGGAGGTCAGGGGAGCAGTTCTTC
TRBV7-9,TRBJ1-2,many,TRBD1,CASSSGTGGGYTF,TGTGCCAGCAGCTCCGGGACAGGGGGAGGCTACACCTTC
TRBV19,TRBJ2-1,many,.,CASSTAAHDYNEQFF,TGTGCCAGTAGTACCGCGGCCCACGACTACAATGAGCAGTTCTTC
TRBV6-2/TRBV6-3,TRBJ2-5,many,.,CASSYSLETQYF,TGTGCCAGCAGTTACTCCCTCGAGACCCAGTACTTC
TRBV7-2,TRBJ2-1,many,TRBD2,CASSDSGTSVYNEQFF,TGTGCCAGCAGCGATAGCGGGACTAGCGTATACAATGAGCAGTTCTTC
TRBV10-3,TRBJ1-1,.,.,CAISERGADTEAFF,TGTGCCATCAGTGAGCGGGGGGCCGACACTGAAGCTTTCTTT